This T cell receptor (beta chain) stems from a study of T cell repertoires in cytomegalovirus infection. CDR3 length equals 16 residues. In germline, CDR1 is MNHEY, CDR2 SMNVEV (reference sequence). V shed 6 bases and J shed 5 bases, with 22 bases lying between them. From the reads, TCRdb called clonotypes with MiXCR, one entry per CDR3 protein. The table has 630,000 or so distinct CDR3 sequences, approximately 24% seen once. Material: CD8+ T cells from PBMCs. The chain uses TRBV27 and TRBJ1-1, with a possible D match to TRBD1 (5 bases). The clonotype was recovered from a human donor in good health (CMV status not recorded). Some clones in this sample may be carry-over from other donors' samples. CDR3 sequence (DNA): TGTGCCAGCAGCGCTAGGGCAGGGAAGGTGAGAACTGAAGCTTTCTTT. This sequence encodes CASSARAGKVRTEAFF.